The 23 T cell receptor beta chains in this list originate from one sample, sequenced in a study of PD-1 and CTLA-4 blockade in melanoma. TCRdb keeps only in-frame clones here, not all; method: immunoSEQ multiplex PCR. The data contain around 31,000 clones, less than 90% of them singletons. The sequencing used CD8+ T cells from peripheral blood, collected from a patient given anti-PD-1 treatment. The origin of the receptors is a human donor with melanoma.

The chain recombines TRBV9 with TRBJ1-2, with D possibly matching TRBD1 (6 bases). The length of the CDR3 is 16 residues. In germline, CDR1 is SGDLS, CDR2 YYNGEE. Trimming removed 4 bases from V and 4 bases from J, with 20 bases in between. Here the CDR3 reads CASSLSRAGEPYGYTF. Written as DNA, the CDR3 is TGTGCCAGCAGCCTTTCCCGGGCAGGGGAACCCTATGGCTACACCTTC.

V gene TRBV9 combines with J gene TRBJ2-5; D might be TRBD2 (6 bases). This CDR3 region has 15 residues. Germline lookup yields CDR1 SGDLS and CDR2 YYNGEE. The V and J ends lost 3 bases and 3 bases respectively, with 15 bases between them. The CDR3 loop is CASSAVLEGEETQYF. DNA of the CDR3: TGTGCCAGCAGCGCCGTGCTGGAGGGCGAAGAGACCCAGTACTTC. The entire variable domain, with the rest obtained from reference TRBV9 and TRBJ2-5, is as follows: DSGVTQTPKHLITATGQRVTLRCSPRSGDLSVYWYQQSLDQGLQFLIQYYNGEERAKGNILERFSAQQFPDLHSELNLSSLELGDSALYFCASSAVLEGEETQYFGPGTRLLVL.

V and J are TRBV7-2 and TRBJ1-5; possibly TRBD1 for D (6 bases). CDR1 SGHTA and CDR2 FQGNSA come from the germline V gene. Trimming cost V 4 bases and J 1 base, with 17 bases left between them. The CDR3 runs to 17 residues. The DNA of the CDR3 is TGTGCCAGCAGCTGGTCCGGGACACCGTTAAGCAATCAGCCCCAGCATTTT. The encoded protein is CASSWSGTPLSNQPQHF. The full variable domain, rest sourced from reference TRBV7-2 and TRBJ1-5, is GAGVSQSPSNKVTEKGKDVELRCDPISGHTALYWYRQSLGQGLEFLIYFQGNSAPDKSGLPSDRFSAERTGGSVSTLTIQRTQQEDSAVYLCASSWSGTPLSNQPQHFGDGTRLSIL.

The CDR3 reads CASSLSFWGRDQPQHF. The CDR3 nucleotides read TGTGCCAGCAGCTTAAGTTTTTGGGGAAGGGATCAGCCCCAGCATTTT. V and J are TRBV7-8 and TRBJ1-5, with D hard to call. Germline loops: CDR1 SGHVS, CDR2 FQNEAQ. V was clipped by 2 bases and J by 5 bases, with 16 bases between them. The CDR3 contains 16 residues.

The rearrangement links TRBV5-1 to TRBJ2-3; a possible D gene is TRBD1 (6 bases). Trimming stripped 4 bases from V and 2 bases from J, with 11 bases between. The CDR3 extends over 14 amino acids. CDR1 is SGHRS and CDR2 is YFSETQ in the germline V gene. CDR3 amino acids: CASSTQGPTDTQYF. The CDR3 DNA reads TGCGCCAGCAGCACCCAGGGGCCCACAGATACGCAGTATTTT.

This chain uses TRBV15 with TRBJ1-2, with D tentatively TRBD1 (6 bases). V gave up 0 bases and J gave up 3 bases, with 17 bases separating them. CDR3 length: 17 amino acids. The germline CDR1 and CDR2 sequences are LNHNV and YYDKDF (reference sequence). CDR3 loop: CATSRDLSAGADYGYTF. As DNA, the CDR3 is TGTGCCACCAGCAGAGATCTATCGGCAGGGGCTGACTATGGCTACACCTTC. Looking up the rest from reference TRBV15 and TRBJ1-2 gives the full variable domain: DAMVIQNPRYQVTQFGKPVTLSCSQTLNHNVMYWYQQKSSQAPKLLFHYYDKDFNNEADTPDNFQSRRPNTSFCFLDIRSPGLGDTAMYLCATSRDLSAGADYGYTFGSGTRLTVV.

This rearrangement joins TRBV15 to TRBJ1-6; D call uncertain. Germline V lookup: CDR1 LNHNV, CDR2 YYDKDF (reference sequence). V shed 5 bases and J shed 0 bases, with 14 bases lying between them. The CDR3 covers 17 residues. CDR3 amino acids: CATSSSFTSSYNSPLHF. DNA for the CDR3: TGTGCCACCAGCTCCTCATTCACGAGCTCCTATAATTCACCCCTCCACTTT.

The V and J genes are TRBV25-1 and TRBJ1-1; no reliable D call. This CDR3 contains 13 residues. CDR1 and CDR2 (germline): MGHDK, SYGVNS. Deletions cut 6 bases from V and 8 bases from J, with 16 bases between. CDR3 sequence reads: CASRATVEREAFF. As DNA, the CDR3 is TGTGCCAGCAGGGCCACAGTGGAACGCGAAGCTTTCTTT.

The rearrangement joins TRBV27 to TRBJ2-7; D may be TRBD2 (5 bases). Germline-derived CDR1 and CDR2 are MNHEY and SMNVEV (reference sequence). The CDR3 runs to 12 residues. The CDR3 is CPWAGWRYEQYF. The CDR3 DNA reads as TGTCCCTGGGCCGGTTGGAGGTACGAGCAGTACTTC.

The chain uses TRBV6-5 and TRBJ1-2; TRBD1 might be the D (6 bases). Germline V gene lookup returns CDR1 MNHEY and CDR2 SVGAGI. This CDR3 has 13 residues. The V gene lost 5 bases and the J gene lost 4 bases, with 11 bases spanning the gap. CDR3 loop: CASSRGQIYGYTF. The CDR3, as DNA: TGTGCCAGCAGTCGGGGGCAGATCTATGGCTACACCTTC.

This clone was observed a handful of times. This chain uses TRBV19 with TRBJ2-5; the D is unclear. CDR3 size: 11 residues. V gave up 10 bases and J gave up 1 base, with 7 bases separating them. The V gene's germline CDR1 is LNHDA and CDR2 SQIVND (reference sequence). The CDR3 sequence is CAKTVQETQYF. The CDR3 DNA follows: TGTGCCAAGACCGTCCAAGAGACCCAGTACTTC.

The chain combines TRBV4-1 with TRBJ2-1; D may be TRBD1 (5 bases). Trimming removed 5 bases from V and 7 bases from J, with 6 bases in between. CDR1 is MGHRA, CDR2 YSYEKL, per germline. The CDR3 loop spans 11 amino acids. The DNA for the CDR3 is TGCGCCAGCAGCAGGGGAAATGAGCAGTTCTTC. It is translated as CASSRGNEQFF.

CDR3 region: CASSLVSYEQYF. CDR3 bases: TGCGCCAGCAGCTTGGTCTCCTACGAGCAGTACTTC. The chain combines TRBV5-1 with TRBJ2-7; D gene uncertain. Trimming stripped 0 bases from V and 0 bases from J, with 1 base between. The CDR3 runs 12 residues. From germline, CDR1 is SGHRS and CDR2 YFSETQ.

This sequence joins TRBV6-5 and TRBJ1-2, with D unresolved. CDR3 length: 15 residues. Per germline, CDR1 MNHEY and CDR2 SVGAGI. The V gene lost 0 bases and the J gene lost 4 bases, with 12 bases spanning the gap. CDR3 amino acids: CASSYSSAQSYGYTF. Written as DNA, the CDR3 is TGTGCCAGCAGTTACTCGTCGGCACAATCCTATGGCTACACCTTC.

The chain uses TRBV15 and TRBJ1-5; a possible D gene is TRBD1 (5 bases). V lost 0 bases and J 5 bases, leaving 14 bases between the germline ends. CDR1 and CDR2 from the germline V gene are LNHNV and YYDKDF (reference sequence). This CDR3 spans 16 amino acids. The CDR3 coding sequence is TGTGCCACCAGCAGAGATTCGGGGGTCGGGCATCAGCCCCAGCATTTT. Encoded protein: CATSRDSGVGHQPQHF. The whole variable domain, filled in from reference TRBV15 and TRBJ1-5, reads DAMVIQNPRYQVTQFGKPVTLSCSQTLNHNVMYWYQQKSSQAPKLLFHYYDKDFNNEADTPDNFQSRRPNTSFCFLDIRSPGLGDTAMYLCATSRDSGVGHQPQHFGDGTRLSIL.

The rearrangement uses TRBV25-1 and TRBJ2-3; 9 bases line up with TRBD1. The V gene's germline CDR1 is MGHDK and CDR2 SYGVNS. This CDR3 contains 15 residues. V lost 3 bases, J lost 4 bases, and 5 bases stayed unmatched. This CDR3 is CASSEMDRGADTQYF. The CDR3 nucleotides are TGTGCCAGCAGTGAGATGGACAGGGGCGCAGATACGCAGTATTTT.

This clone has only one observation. The CDR3 loop reads CASSSTGTYEQYF. Written as DNA, the CDR3 is TGCGCCAGCAGTTCGACAGGGACGTACGAGCAGTACTTC. The chain recombines TRBV5-1 with TRBJ2-7; TRBD1 agrees at 7 bases. The V segment lost 5 bases and the J segment 4 bases; nucleotides outside the gene matches: 6. This CDR3 spans 13 amino acids. Germline CDR1 SGHRS, CDR2 YFSETQ.

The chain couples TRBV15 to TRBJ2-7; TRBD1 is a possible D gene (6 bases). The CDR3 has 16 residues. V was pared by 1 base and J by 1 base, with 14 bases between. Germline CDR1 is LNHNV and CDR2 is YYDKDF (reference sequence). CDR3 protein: CATSRATKDSSYEQYF. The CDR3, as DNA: TGTGCCACCAGCAGAGCTACCAAGGACAGTTCCTACGAGCAGTACTTC. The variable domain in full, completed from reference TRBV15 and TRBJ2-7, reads DAMVIQNPRYQVTQFGKPVTLSCSQTLNHNVMYWYQQKSSQAPKLLFHYYDKDFNNEADTPDNFQSRRPNTSFCFLDIRSPGLGDTAMYLCATSRATKDSSYEQYFGPGTRLTVT.

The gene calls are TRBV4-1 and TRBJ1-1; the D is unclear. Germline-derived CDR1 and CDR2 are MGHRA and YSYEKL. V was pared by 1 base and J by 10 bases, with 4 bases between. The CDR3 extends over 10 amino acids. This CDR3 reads CASSQAAAFF. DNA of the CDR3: TGCGCCAGCAGCCAAGCCGCAGCTTTCTTT.

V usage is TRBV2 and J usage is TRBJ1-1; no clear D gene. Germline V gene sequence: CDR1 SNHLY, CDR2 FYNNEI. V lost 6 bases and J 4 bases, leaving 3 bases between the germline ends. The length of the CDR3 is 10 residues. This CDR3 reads CASSGTEAFF. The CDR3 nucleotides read TGTGCCAGCAGCGGCACTGAAGCTTTCTTT. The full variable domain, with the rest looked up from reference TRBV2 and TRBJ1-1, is EPEVTQTPSHQVTQMGQEVILRCVPISNHLYFYWYRQILGQKVEFLVSFYNNEISEKSEIFDDQFSVERPDGSNFTLKIRSTKLEDSAMYFCASSGTEAFFGQGTRLTVV.

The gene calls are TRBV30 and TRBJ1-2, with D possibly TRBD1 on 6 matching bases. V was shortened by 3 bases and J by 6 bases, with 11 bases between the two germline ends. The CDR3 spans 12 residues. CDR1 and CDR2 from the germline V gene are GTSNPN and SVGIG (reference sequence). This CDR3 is CAWSRTADGYTF. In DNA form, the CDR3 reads TGTGCCTGGAGCAGGACAGCCGATGGCTACACCTTC.

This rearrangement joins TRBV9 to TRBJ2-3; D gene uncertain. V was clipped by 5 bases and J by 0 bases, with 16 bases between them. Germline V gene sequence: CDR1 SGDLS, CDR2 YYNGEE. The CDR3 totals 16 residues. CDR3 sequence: CASRYYTEVSTDTQYF. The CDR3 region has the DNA TGTGCCAGCAGGTACTACACAGAAGTTAGCACAGATACGCAGTATTTT.

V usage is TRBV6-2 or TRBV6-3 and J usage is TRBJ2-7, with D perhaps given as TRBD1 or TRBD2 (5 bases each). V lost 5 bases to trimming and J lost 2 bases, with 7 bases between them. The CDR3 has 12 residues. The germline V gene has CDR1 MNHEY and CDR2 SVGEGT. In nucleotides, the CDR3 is TGTGCCAGCAGTAGAGGGGCCTACGAGCAGTACTTC. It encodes CASSRGAYEQYF.